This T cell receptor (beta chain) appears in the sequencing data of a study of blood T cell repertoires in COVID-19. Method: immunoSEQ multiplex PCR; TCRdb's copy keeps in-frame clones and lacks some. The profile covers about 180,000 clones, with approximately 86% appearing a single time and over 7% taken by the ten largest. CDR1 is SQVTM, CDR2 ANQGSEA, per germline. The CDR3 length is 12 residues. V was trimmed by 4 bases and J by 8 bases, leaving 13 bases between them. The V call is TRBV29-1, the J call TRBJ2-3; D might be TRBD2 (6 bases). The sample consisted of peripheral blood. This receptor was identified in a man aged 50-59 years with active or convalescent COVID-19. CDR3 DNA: TGCAGCGTTGCGACGGGAGAGGGTACGCAGTATTTT. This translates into CSVATGEGTQYF.